This T cell receptor (beta chain) was profiled in a study of blood T cell repertoires in COVID-19. Study-level background: Acute and convalescent COVID-19 specimens originated in the United States, Italy and Spain. In each case, the material was cDNA or gDNA derived from T cells, B-cell-depleted T cells, or PBMCs.

This CDR3 contains 13 residues. In germline, CDR1 is SGHNT, CDR2 YYREEE (reference sequence). V was clipped by 6 bases and J by 4 bases, with 11 bases between them. Produced via immunoSEQ multiplex PCR; TCRdb's table is partial and in-frame only. This table has about 200,000 clones, 85% to 90% appearing once. This chain joins TRBV5-4 and TRBJ2-1; possibly TRBD1 for D (7 bases). This TCR was recovered from a man in his forties or fifties with active or convalescent COVID-19. The sequencing input was peripheral blood. CDR3 DNA: TGTGCCAGCACCCAGGGGGGTTACAATGAGCAGTTCTTC. Translated: CASTQGGYNEQFF.